This T cell receptor (beta chain) was captured by sequencing in a study of blood T cells in healthy people across ages. Study-level points and caveats: Higher diversity and more naive CD4+ cells were features of long-lived donors, compared to aged donors.

The CDR3 has 15 amino acids. Between the trimmed V and J ends, which lost 4 bases and 0 bases, there was a span of 13 bases. Germline CDR1 reads SEHNR; CDR2 reads FQNEAQ (reference sequence). This clonotype showed up just a few times. The antigen is unknown. A second PCR of about 6 to 11 cycles used a sample-barcoded 5' primer and a J-beta primer mix. TCRdb reprocessed the 5' RACE reads via MiXCR and lists one record per CDR3 protein. The sample has around 790,000 distinct CDR3 sequences, more than 40% seen once. The TCR originated in a man between 60 and 75 years old in good health. This chain connects TRBV7-9 to TRBJ2-7; the D gene is possibly TRBD1 (6 bases). The sequencing sample was made of blood. The CDR3 sequence: CASSSRQDYSYEQYF. The CDR3 nucleotides are TGTGCCAGCAGCTCTAGACAGGATTACTCCTACGAGCAGTACTTC.